What follows are 28 T cell receptor beta chains derived from one specimen sequenced in a study of CD8 T cells in ankylosing spondylitis. TCRdb redid the calling of the 5' RACE reads with MiXCR, one entry per CDR3 protein. The sample holds hundreds of thousands of distinct CDR3 sequences; roughly 20% are singletons and the top ten take under 15%. Sequencing was carried out using blood, either unsorted or a sorted T cell fraction (not recorded which). Receptors were obtained from a male donor with ankylosing spondylitis or in good health (not recorded which).

The chain recombines TRBV2 with TRBJ2-7; 9 bases are shared with TRBD1. Trimming removed 8 bases from V and 1 base from J; junction bases left unmatched: 9. From germline, CDR1 is SNHLY and CDR2 FYNNEI. This CDR3 is built from 15 residues. In DNA, the CDR3 is TGTGCCAGCGGAGCCAGGGGGACAGGGTCCTACGAGCAGTACTTC. Protein sequence: CASGARGTGSYEQYF.

This clonotype came up a few times. V and J are TRBV7-8 and TRBJ2-1, with D possibly being TRBD1 (6 bases). V was clipped by 5 bases and J by 0 bases, with 14 bases between them. From germline, CDR1 is SGHVS and CDR2 FQNEAQ. This CDR3 comprises 16 residues. Here the CDR3 reads CASSPPTGNSYNEQFF. The CDR3 DNA sequence: TGTGCCAGCAGCCCGCCTACAGGGAACTCCTACAATGAGCAGTTCTTC. Full variable domain (rest looked up from reference TRBV7-8 and TRBJ2-1): GAGVSQSPRYKVAKRGQDVALRCDPISGHVSLFWYQQALGQGPEFLTYFQNEAQLDKSGLPSDRFFAERPEGSVSTLKIQRTQQEDSAVYLCASSPPTGNSYNEQFFGPGTRLTVL.

The chain is built from TRBV20-1 and TRBJ2-2; the match to TRBD1 covers 8 bases. The CDR3 totals 16 residues. Germline V gene sequence: CDR1 DFQATT, CDR2 SNEGSKA (reference sequence). V trimming: 2 bases; J trimming: 6 bases; junction bases outside the gene matches: 11. The CDR3 DNA is TGCAGTGCTAGAAACCGGGACAGGTATAAGGCCGGGGAGCTGTTTTTT. Translation gives CSARNRDRYKAGELFF.

V gene TRBV7-6 combines with J gene TRBJ2-7; 15 bases are a match to TRBD2. CDR3 size: 17 residues. Germline CDR1 SGHVS, CDR2 FNYEAQ. The V and J ends lost 5 bases and 5 bases, in that order; junction bases with no gene match: 10. This CDR3 is CASSLTGTSGGSDEQYF. In DNA form, the CDR3 reads TGTGCCAGCAGCCTGACCGGGACTAGCGGGGGGAGTGACGAGCAGTACTTC.

This clonotype was recorded a few times. The chain combines TRBV10-2 with TRBJ2-7; 11 positions agree with TRBD2. This CDR3 region has 13 residues. V trimming: 6 bases; J trimming: 3 bases; junction bases outside the gene matches: 1. Looked up from germline, CDR1 is WSHSY and CDR2 is SAAADI. CDR3 region: CASRTSGDYEQYF. The CDR3 DNA is TGCGCCAGCAGGACTAGCGGGGACTACGAGCAGTACTTC.

The sample holds a few counts of this clonotype. V is TRBV6-1 and J is TRBJ2-5, with a tentative D call TRBD2 (6 bases). The CDR3 totals 14 residues. The ends were cut back, 3 bases at V and 5 bases at J, with 13 bases in the middle. Germline CDR1 is MNHNS and CDR2 is SASEGT. The CDR3 spells CASSETVGGETQYF. The DNA of the CDR3 is TGTGCCAGCAGTGAGACAGTCGGAGGGGAGACCCAGTACTTC.

This clonotype turned up a few times. A much larger clone differs by one base, so this may be a read error. The chain joins TRBV10-3 to TRBJ2-2; D not certain. V lost 3 bases, J lost 3 bases, and 5 bases lay in between. Germline V gene sequence: CDR1 ENHRY, CDR2 SYGVKD. The CDR3 extends over 13 amino acids. CDR3 in DNA: TGTGCCATCAGTGACCCGTACACCGGGGAGCTGTTTTTT. Its translation: CAISDPYTGELFF.

The chain is built from TRBV7-9 and TRBJ2-7; TRBD1 matches at 7 bases. The CDR3 has 16 amino acids. After removal of 5 bases from V and 4 bases from J, the junction contained 14 bases not matched to a gene. Germline V gives CDR1 SEHNR, CDR2 FQNEAQ (reference sequence). CDR3 nucleotides: TGTGCCAGCAGCACCTCCCGACAGGGAGTAGTGTACGAGCAGTACTTC. This encodes CASSTSRQGVVYEQYF.

The gene calls are TRBV19 and TRBJ2-3, with D perhaps given as TRBD1 or TRBD2 (5 bases each). Trimming pared 7 bases from V and 6 bases from J, leaving 17 bases between. CDR3 length equals 14 residues. Germline V gene lookup returns CDR1 LNHDA and CDR2 SQIVND (reference sequence). CDR3 residues: CASNSGTSQDTQYF. The CDR3 region has the DNA TGTGCCAGTAACTCGGGGACCAGCCAGGATACGCAGTATTTT.

This clonotype has more than one count but fewer than ten. This sequence joins TRBV20-1 and TRBJ2-3, with 8 nucleotides matching TRBD2. The V segment lost 3 bases and the J segment 9 bases; nucleotides outside the gene matches: 8. This CDR3 spans 13 amino acids. Germline values: CDR1 DFQATT, CDR2 SNEGSKA (reference sequence). The CDR3 DNA is TGCAGTGCTAGTCCAGCGGGGGAGAGGACGCAGTATTTT. It codes for CSASPAGERTQYF.

This clonotype was seen a few times. The J gene is TRBJ1-1, the V gene TRBV16; D is unresolved. CDR3 size: 13 residues. Germline CDR1 is KGHSY and CDR2 is FQNENV. Trimming shortened V by 1 base and J by 4 bases, and 7 bases separated the two germline ends. CDR3 coding DNA: TGTGCCAGCAGCCAATGGGCGGGCACTGAAGCTTTCTTT. This codes for CASSQWAGTEAFF.

This clonotype was counted ten times or more. The J gene is TRBJ1-2, the V gene TRBV20-1; weak D call: TRBD1 (5 bases). V was shortened by 3 bases and J by 2 bases, with 7 bases between the two germline ends. Germline V lookup: CDR1 DFQATT, CDR2 SNEGSKA (reference sequence). This CDR3 is 12 amino acids long. The DNA of the CDR3 is TGCAGTGCTAGCAGGGCCAACTATGGCTACACCTTC. As protein: CSASRANYGYTF.

This clonotype was seen a single time. The V call is TRBV7-9, the J call TRBJ2-3, with 9 nucleotides matching TRBD2. With V trimmed by 0 bases and J by 6 bases, 7 bases remained unmatched. The CDR3 length is 16 residues. Germline V CDR1 and CDR2: SEHNR, FQNEAQ (reference sequence). As DNA, the CDR3 is TGTGCCAGCAGCTTAGCAGCGGGGGGCACCCCGGATACGCAGTATTTT. Translation: CASSLAAGGTPDTQYF.

A few counts support this clonotype. This chain uses TRBV10-3 with TRBJ2-1; TRBD2 might be the D (5 bases). CDR3 length: 16 residues. The germline gives CDR1 ENHRY, CDR2 SYGVKD. The germline V and J ends were trimmed by 0 bases and 4 bases, with 13 bases remaining between them. The CDR3 sequence is CAISESVGLRYNEQFF. The CDR3 DNA sequence: TGTGCCATCAGTGAGTCGGTTGGACTTAGGTACAATGAGCAGTTCTTC.

The chain has TRBV29-1 and TRBJ1-1; D is perhaps TRBD1 (5 bases). The germline V gene has CDR1 SQVTM and CDR2 ANQGSEA. V shed 5 bases and J shed 8 bases, with 21 bases lying between them. The CDR3 sequence is 14 residues long. The CDR3 loop reads CSVPTPGPNHEAFF. DNA of the CDR3: TGCAGCGTTCCCACCCCGGGACCGAATCACGAAGCTTTCTTT.

This clonotype was detected a few times. The gene calls are TRBV5-5 and TRBJ2-5; D is possibly TRBD2 (5 bases). Trimming cost V 0 bases and J 3 bases, with 9 bases left between them. CDR1 and CDR2 from the germline V gene are SGHKS and YYEKEE (reference sequence). This CDR3 is 14 amino acids long. The CDR3 bases are TGTGCCAGCAGCTTGGTTACTAGAAAAGAGACCCAGTACTTC. It encodes CASSLVTRKETQYF. Variable domain in full (rest from reference TRBV5-5 and TRBJ2-5): DAGVTQSPTHLIKTRGQQVTLRCSPISGHKSVSWYQQVLGQGPQFIFQYYEKEERGRGNFPDRFSARQFPNYSSELNVNALLLGDSALYLCASSLVTRKETQYFGPGTRLLVL.

This chain connects TRBV27 to TRBJ2-5; 8 bases line up with TRBD2. V gave up 8 bases and J gave up 13 bases; unmatched junction bases: 12. Germline values: CDR1 MNHEY, CDR2 SMNVEV (reference sequence). CDR3 length equals 12 residues. CDR3 in amino acids: CASGLTSGLVYF. The CDR3 region has the DNA TGTGCCAGCGGCTTGACCTCGGGACTAGTGTACTTC.

This sequence joins TRBV4-1 and TRBJ2-3, with D uncertain. The germline V gene encodes CDR1 MGHRA and CDR2 YSYEKL. V was clipped by 3 bases and J by 0 bases, with 10 bases between them. The length of the CDR3 is 15 residues. This CDR3 reads CASSQTAPSTDTQYF. The CDR3 nucleotides read TGCGCCAGCAGCCAGACTGCCCCTAGCACAGATACGCAGTATTTT.

This clonotype was recorded a few times. The chain carries TRBV9 and TRBJ2-3; tentatively, D is TRBD1 or TRBD2 (5 bases each). The length of the CDR3 is 14 residues. Trimming took off 2 bases at V and 1 base at J, with 8 bases between the two ends. Germline V gene sequence: CDR1 SGDLS, CDR2 YYNGEE. The CDR3 here is CASSVWDRTDTQYF. As DNA, the CDR3 is TGTGCCAGCAGCGTCTGGGACCGCACAGATACGCAGTATTTT.

At least ten counts were recorded for this clonotype. The chain uses TRBV6-4 and TRBJ2-1; 11 bases are a match to TRBD2. This CDR3 comprises 15 residues. The V gene's germline CDR1 is MRHNA and CDR2 SNTAGT. The ends lost 0 bases at V and 6 bases at J; junction bases unmatched: 1. The chain's CDR3 is CASSDSSGGANEQFF. For the CDR3, the DNA is TGTGCCAGCAGTGACTCTAGCGGGGGGGCCAATGAGCAGTTCTTC.

The rearrangement uses TRBV2 and TRBJ2-7; the D gene is possibly TRBD1 (6 bases). V shed 11 bases and J shed 0 bases, with 14 bases lying between them. Germline lookup yields CDR1 SNHLY and CDR2 FYNNEI. The CDR3 sequence is 13 residues long. The CDR3 coding sequence is TGTGCCTGGGACAAGGCGGCCTCCTACGAGCAGTACTTC. Its translation is CAWDKAASYEQYF.

The rearrangement joins TRBV20-1 to TRBJ1-5; D might be TRBD1 (6 bases). V shed 2 bases and J shed 0 bases, with 11 bases lying between them. CDR1 and CDR2 from the germline V gene are DFQATT and SNEGSKA (reference sequence). This CDR3 region has 15 residues. DNA for the CDR3: TGCAGTGCTAGACTAGACAGGAATAGCAATCAGCCCCAGCATTTT. Protein sequence: CSARLDRNSNQPQHF.

The chain combines TRBV7-2 with TRBJ1-1; maybe TRBD1 (5 bases). The CDR3 has 13 residues. The V gene's germline CDR1 is SGHTA and CDR2 FQGNSA. Trimming shortened V by 6 bases and J by 4 bases, and 12 bases separated the two germline ends. CDR3 amino acids: CASSFQGATEAFF. CDR3 nucleotides: TGTGCCAGCAGTTTCCAGGGTGCCACTGAAGCTTTCTTT. The whole variable domain, filled in from reference TRBV7-2 and TRBJ1-1, reads GAGVSQSPSNKVTEKGKDVELRCDPISGHTALYWYRQSLGQGLEFLIYFQGNSAPDKSGLPSDRFSAERTGGSVSTLTIQRTQQEDSAVYLCASSFQGATEAFFGQGTRLTVV.

The chain recombines TRBV2 with TRBJ2-5; D remains unclear. Between the trimmed V and J ends, which lost 7 bases and 3 bases, there was a span of 12 bases. The CDR3 consists of 13 residues. The germline V gene has CDR1 SNHLY and CDR2 FYNNEI. This CDR3 is CASIDASKETQYF. The CDR3 nucleotides are TGTGCCAGCATCGACGCTTCCAAAGAGACCCAGTACTTC.

V and J are TRBV3-1 and TRBJ2-7; D is undetermined. CDR3 length: 13 amino acids. In germline, CDR1 is LGHDT, CDR2 YNNKEL (reference sequence). V dropped 3 bases and J dropped 3 bases, with 9 bases sitting between them. The CDR3: CASSHELSYEQYF. The CDR3 nucleotides read TGTGCCAGCAGCCATGAACTAAGCTACGAGCAGTACTTC.

This clonotype was found a few times. The chain has TRBV20-1 and TRBJ2-7, with 8 positions matching TRBD1. The J segment lost 3 bases and the V segment lost 4 bases, leaving 8 bases of the junction unmatched. The CDR3 runs to 14 residues. CDR1 and CDR2 (germline): DFQATT, SNEGSKA (reference sequence). CDR3 region: CSATGGQVGYEQYF. The DNA for the CDR3 is TGCAGTGCTACCGGGGGACAGGTCGGCTACGAGCAGTACTTC.

The table lists this clonotype with many counts. This chain uses TRBV27 with TRBJ2-7; no clear D gene. CDR1 is MNHEY and CDR2 is SMNVEV in the germline V gene (reference sequence). This CDR3 contains 11 residues. Trimming stripped 4 bases from V and 3 bases from J, with 4 bases between. The CDR3 region has the DNA TGTGCCAGCAGTTCCCTCTACGAGCAGTACTTC. Its translation is CASSSLYEQYF.

This clonotype was counted many times. V gene TRBV15 combines with J gene TRBJ2-1; D is perhaps TRBD2 (5 bases). Germline values: CDR1 LNHNV, CDR2 YYDKDF (reference sequence). The length of the CDR3 is 12 residues. The V gene lost 1 base and the J gene lost 7 bases, with 5 bases spanning the gap. DNA of the CDR3: TGTGCCACCAGCAGAGCGGGGAATGAGCAGTTCTTC. Amino acid sequence: CATSRAGNEQFF.